This is a list of T cell receptor beta chains from one sample in a study of CD8+CD57+ T cells in acquired aplastic anemia. MiXCR, applied by TCRdb to the reads, yields one record per CDR3 protein. The top ten hold approximately 1.2% of the sample, which has 200,000 to 250,000 distinct CDR3 sequences, 34% seen once. The sequenced sample consisted of sorted CD4+, CD8+, or CD8+CD57+ T cells (not recorded which) from PBMCs. These receptors originate from a human donor in good health, serving as a control. The CDR3 runs from the conserved cysteine through the conserved F or W. D genes are given only for firm matches. Some rows have no size entry. The others give once, few or many, or a class for an expanded clone.

clone size: many
V gene: TRBV15
J gene: TRBJ2-7
D gene: TRBD1
CDR3 DNA: TGTGCCACCAGCAGAGGGCCAGGGACAGGGTTTAAGCAGTACTTC
CDR3 protein: CATSRGPGTGFKQYF

clone size: -
V gene: TRBV2
J gene: TRBJ2-7
D gene: TRBD2
CDR3 DNA: TGTGCCAGCATTCGGGACTATTCCTACGAGCAGTACTTC
CDR3 protein: CASIRDYSYEQYF

clone size: many
V gene: TRBV7-9
J gene: TRBJ2-5
D gene: -
CDR3 DNA: TGTGCCAGCAGCTTAGGTGTAGGGGGGCAAGAGACCCAGTACTTC
CDR3 protein: CASSLGVGGQETQYF

clone size: many
V gene: TRBV19
J gene: TRBJ1-3
D gene: -
CDR3 DNA: TGTGCCAGTAGTCGATGGGGCGGCGGCGTAGGAAACACCATATATTTT
CDR3 protein: CASSRWGGGVGNTIYF

clone size: many
V gene: TRBV20-1
J gene: TRBJ2-7
D gene: -
CDR3 DNA: TGCAGTGCTAGAGATGTAGCGGCCCAATACGAGCAGTACTTC
CDR3 protein: CSARDVAAQYEQYF

clone size: many
V gene: TRBV29-1
J gene: TRBJ1-6
D gene: -
CDR3 DNA: TGCAGCGTTCCAGAACTAAGACCGATTAATTCACCCCTCCACTTT
CDR3 protein: CSVPELRPINSPLHF

clone size: -
V gene: TRBV29-1
J gene: TRBJ1-2
D gene: -
CDR3 DNA: TGCAGCGAAGAACTGCGCCACAGCTACACCTTC
CDR3 protein: CSEELRHSYTF

clone size: -
V gene: TRBV2
J gene: TRBJ2-5
D gene: TRBD1
CDR3 DNA: TGTGCCAGTAACCCCGGGACAGGGTCGACCCAGTACTTC
CDR3 protein: CASNPGTGSTQYF

clone size: many
V gene: TRBV12-3/TRBV12-4
J gene: TRBJ2-7
D gene: TRBD2
CDR3 DNA: TGTGCCAGCAGTTCACGACTAGCGGGAATCTACGAGCAGTACTTC
CDR3 protein: CASSSRLAGIYEQYF

clone size: many
V gene: TRBV20-1
J gene: TRBJ2-5
D gene: -
CDR3 DNA: TGCAGTGGTCAGAGGGGATCCGAGACCCAGTACTTC
CDR3 protein: CSGQRGSETQYF

clone size: many
V gene: TRBV9
J gene: TRBJ1-3
D gene: -
CDR3 DNA: TGTGCCAGCAGCGTAGGAGCAGCTGACACCATATATTTT
CDR3 protein: CASSVGAADTIYF

clone size: many
V gene: TRBV7-6
J gene: TRBJ1-4
D gene: -
CDR3 DNA: TGTGCCAGCAGCTTAGCGAAGCGCGGGAATGAAAAACTGTTTTTT
CDR3 protein: CASSLAKRGNEKLFF

clone size: many
V gene: TRBV9
J gene: TRBJ2-5
D gene: -
CDR3 DNA: TGTGCCAGCAGCGTAGGAGGGGGGCAAGAGACCCAGTACTTC
CDR3 protein: CASSVGGGQETQYF

clone size: -
V gene: TRBV11-1
J gene: TRBJ1-1
D gene: -
CDR3 DNA: TGTGCCACCGACGAATGGGGTTTCGGTTCCGGGGAGGACACTGAAGCTTTCTTT
CDR3 protein: CATDEWGFGSGEDTEAFF

clone size: -
V gene: TRBV29-1
J gene: TRBJ1-1
D gene: -
CDR3 DNA: TGCAGCGTTGAGCGTTATCGGATGGGCAGGGGCGGGAACACTGAAGCTTTCTTT
CDR3 protein: CSVERYRMGRGGNTEAFF